Listed below are T cell receptor beta chains from one sample, sequenced in a study of blood T cell repertoires in COVID-19. The method was immunoSEQ multiplex PCR; TCRdb's version includes in-frame clones alone and lacks a portion of them. The repertoire includes hundreds of thousands of clones, approximately 80% of them detected once, and 5% sits in the top ten. Material: PBMCs or T cells enriched from blood (not recorded which). These receptors all come from a man aged 35 to 55 who had been exposed to COVID-19. The CDR3 runs from the conserved cysteine through the conserved F or W. Fields, in order: V gene, clone size, J gene, D gene, CDR3 protein, CDR3 DNA. D genes are given only for firm matches. Only some rows state a clone size, as once, few, many or a class for expanded clones.

V: TRBV5-1; size: .; J: TRBJ1-3; D: .; CDR3: CASSPGMGNTIYF; DNA: TGCGCCAGCAGCCCGGGGATGGGAAACACCATATATTTT
V: TRBV15; size: few; J: TRBJ2-7; D: .; CDR3: CATSRDRRGLSSYEQYF; DNA: TGTGCCACCAGCAGAGATAGGCGGGGGCTCAGCTCCTACGAGCAGTACTTC
V: TRBV3-1/TRBV3-2; size: .; J: TRBJ1-1; D: .; CDR3: CASSHRRNTEAFF; DNA: TGTGCCAGCAGCCATAGAAGAAACACTGAAGCTTTCTTT
V: TRBV11-2; size: once; J: TRBJ1-6; D: .; CDR3: CASSLVRDRYLHF; DNA: TGTGCCAGCAGCTTAGTGCGGGACCGCTACCTCCACTTT
V: TRBV2; size: .; J: TRBJ2-5; D: .; CDR3: CASRGGTGKETQYF; DNA: TGTGCCAGCAGGGGGGGGACAGGAAAAGAGACCCAGTACTTC
V: TRBV10-3; size: .; J: TRBJ2-1; D: TRBD1; CDR3: CAISERQGRFF; DNA: TGTGCCATCAGTGAGCGACAGGGGCGGTTCTTC
V: TRBV7-9; size: .; J: TRBJ2-3; D: .; CDR3: CASSPDGIPTDTQYF; DNA: TGTGCCAGCAGCCCAGATGGTATACCCACAGATACGCAGTATTTT
V: TRBV19; size: .; J: TRBJ2-5; D: TRBD2; CDR3: CASKGLAGYQETQYF; DNA: TGTGCCAGTAAGGGGCTAGCGGGATATCAAGAGACCCAGTACTTC
V: TRBV27; size: .; J: TRBJ2-7; D: .; CDR3: CASSPGDSSSYEQYF; DNA: TGTGCCAGCAGTCCCGGTGACTCAAGCTCCTACGAGCAGTACTTC
V: TRBV16; size: .; J: TRBJ1-6; D: TRBD1; CDR3: CASSQAGQGISPLHF; DNA: TGTGCCAGCAGCCAAGCGGGACAGGGGATTTCACCCCTCCACTTT
V: TRBV7-9; size: .; J: TRBJ2-7; D: TRBD1; CDR3: CASSPRDRDYEQYF; DNA: TGTGCCAGCAGCCCCCGGGACAGGGACTACGAGCAGTACTTC
V: TRBV7-9; size: .; J: TRBJ1-1; D: .; CDR3: CASRPRDTNTEAFF; DNA: TGTGCCAGCAGGCCGAGGGACACTAACACTGAAGCTTTCTTT
V: TRBV6-5; size: few; J: TRBJ2-7; D: TRBD2; CDR3: CASSRTSGDYEQYF; DNA: TGTGCCAGCAGCCGGACTAGCGGGGACTACGAGCAGTACTTC
V: TRBV6-5; size: .; J: TRBJ1-6; D: .; CDR3: CASIDSSYNSPLHF; DNA: TGTGCCAGCATAGATAGCTCCTATAATTCACCCCTCCACTTT
V: TRBV7-8; size: .; J: TRBJ1-5; D: TRBD1; CDR3: CASSLRGQGGQPQHF; DNA: TGTGCCAGCAGCTTACGGGGACAGGGTGGTCAGCCCCAGCATTTT
V: TRBV5-1; size: .; J: TRBJ2-6; D: .; CDR3: CASTPQGTGANVLTF; DNA: TGCGCCAGCACTCCTCAGGGTACTGGGGCCAACGTCCTGACTTTC
V: TRBV19; size: few; J: TRBJ2-7; D: TRBD2; CDR3: CASSIRLAGVFHEQYF; DNA: TGTGCCAGTAGTATTCGACTAGCGGGAGTTTTCCACGAGCAGTACTTC
V: TRBV7-9; size: .; J: TRBJ2-5; D: .; CDR3: CASSFQGWIQETQYF; DNA: TGTGCCAGCAGCTTTCAGGGCTGGATTCAAGAGACCCAGTACTTC
V: TRBV15; size: .; J: TRBJ2-1; D: .; CDR3: CATSRDQLYNEQFF; DNA: TGTGCCACCAGCAGAGATCAACTCTACAATGAGCAGTTCTTC
V: TRBV7-3; size: .; J: TRBJ1-5; D: .; CDR3: CASSLGGDRLGNQPQHF; DNA: TGTGCCAGCAGCTTAGGGGGGGACCGCCTCGGCAATCAGCCCCAGCATTTT
V: TRBV5-5; size: once; J: TRBJ1-5; D: TRBD1; CDR3: CASSSQGSNQPQHF; DNA: TGTGCCAGCAGCTCACAGGGGAGCAATCAGCCCCAGCATTTT
V: TRBV20-1; size: once; J: TRBJ2-5; D: .; CDR3: CSANDRYQETQYF; DNA: TGCAGTGCTAATGACAGGTACCAAGAGACCCAGTACTTC
V: TRBV7-3; size: .; J: TRBJ2-1; D: TRBD2; CDR3: CASSLGLAVYNEQFF; DNA: TGTGCCAGCAGCTTGGGGCTAGCGGTCTACAATGAGCAGTTCTTC
V: TRBV5-6; size: .; J: TRBJ2-2; D: .; CDR3: CASSLGPDTGELFF; DNA: TGTGCCAGCAGCTTGGGTCCCGACACCGGGGAGCTGTTTTTT
V: TRBV11-2; size: .; J: TRBJ2-2; D: .; CDR3: CASSSLSGELFF; DNA: TGTGCCAGCAGCTCCTTGAGCGGGGAGCTGTTTTTT
V: TRBV2; size: .; J: TRBJ2-1; D: .; CDR3: CASSVGGYYNEQFF; DNA: TGTGCCAGCAGTGTTGGCGGGTATTACAATGAGCAGTTCTTC
V: TRBV13; size: .; J: TRBJ2-3; D: .; CDR3: CASSLVGLRGDTQYF; DNA: TGTGCCAGCAGCTTAGTAGGTTTGCGGGGAGATACGCAGTATTTT
V: TRBV18; size: .; J: TRBJ1-4; D: .; CDR3: CASSPPSQENEKLFF; DNA: TGTGCCAGCTCACCACCGTCCCAAGAGAATGAAAAACTGTTTTTT
V: TRBV28; size: .; J: TRBJ1-5; D: .; CDR3: CASSWGWGGGQPQHF; DNA: TGTGCCAGCAGTTGGGGATGGGGGGGCGGTCAGCCCCAGCATTTT
V: TRBV7-3; size: .; J: TRBJ2-1; D: TRBD2; CDR3: CASSYDGGLENNEQFF; DNA: TGTGCCAGCAGCTATGACGGAGGACTAGAAAACAATGAGCAGTTCTTC
V: TRBV7-9; size: .; J: TRBJ1-2; D: .; CDR3: CASSFSGHLHHEFGYTF; DNA: TGTGCCAGCAGCTTCTCCGGACACCTCCACCACGAGTTTGGCTACACCTTC
V: TRBV13; size: .; J: TRBJ1-2; D: TRBD1; CDR3: CASSSRGQGLSYTF; DNA: TGTGCCAGCAGCTCTCGGGGACAGGGGTTAAGCTACACCTTC
V: TRBV24-1; size: .; J: TRBJ2-3; D: TRBD2; CDR3: CATGRTSGATDTQYF; DNA: TGTGCCACCGGGAGGACTAGCGGGGCCACAGATACGCAGTATTTT
V: TRBV21-1; size: .; J: TRBJ1-5; D: .; CDR3: CASSVTGILNQPQHF; DNA: TGTGCCAGCAGTGTGACAGGGATCCTAAATCAGCCCCAGCATTTT
V: TRBV12-5; size: once; J: TRBJ1-5; D: TRBD1; CDR3: CASGSGKGTGTGARDSNQPQHF; DNA: TGTGCTAGTGGTTCTGGTAAGGGGACCGGGACAGGGGCCCGGGATAGCAATCAGCCCCAGCATTTT
V: TRBV5-5; size: .; J: TRBJ2-7; D: .; CDR3: CASSPGAGISYEQYF; DNA: TGTGCCAGCAGCCCTGGGGCGGGGATCTCCTACGAGCAGTACTTC
V: TRBV9; size: .; J: TRBJ2-1; D: .; CDR3: CASSVEGGEYNEQFF; DNA: TGTGCCAGCAGCGTAGAAGGCGGGGAGTACAATGAGCAGTTCTTC
V: TRBV7-9; size: .; J: TRBJ2-7; D: .; CDR3: CASSSIRSTGASYEQYF; DNA: TGTGCCAGCAGCTCCATCCGATCTACTGGAGCCTCCTACGAGCAGTACTTC
V: TRBV12-5; size: once; J: TRBJ1-5; D: .; CDR3: CASGPQGTGNQPQHF; DNA: TGTGCTAGTGGACCTCAGGGGACCGGCAATCAGCCCCAGCATTTT
V: TRBV2; size: .; J: TRBJ2-7; D: TRBD2; CDR3: CASTKLAGGPNWSYEQYF; DNA: TGTGCCAGCACCAAACTAGCGGGAGGGCCAAACTGGTCGTACGAGCAGTACTTC
V: TRBV19; size: few; J: TRBJ1-4; D: TRBD1; CDR3: CASSNRDRGREKLFF; DNA: TGTGCCAGTAGTAACCGGGACAGGGGTCGGGAAAAACTGTTTTTT
V: TRBV18; size: .; J: TRBJ1-2; D: TRBD1; CDR3: CASSPGTENYGYTF; DNA: TGTGCCAGCTCACCCGGGACAGAAAACTATGGCTACACCTTC
V: TRBV4-2; size: .; J: TRBJ2-1; D: TRBD2; CDR3: CASSQGAGGPDEQFF; DNA: TGTGCCAGCAGCCAAGGAGCGGGAGGGCCTGATGAGCAGTTCTTC
V: TRBV5-4; size: .; J: TRBJ1-1; D: TRBD1; CDR3: CASSSQGARGTEAFF; DNA: TGTGCCAGCAGCTCCCAGGGGGCTCGGGGCACTGAAGCTTTCTTT
V: TRBV25-1; size: .; J: TRBJ2-1; D: .; CDR3: CASSTSGFSAGNEQFF; DNA: TGTGCCAGCAGTACATCAGGGTTCTCGGCAGGCAATGAGCAGTTCTTC
V: TRBV7-3; size: .; J: TRBJ2-1; D: .; CDR3: CASSLRMRGSVDEQFF; DNA: TGTGCCAGCAGCTTACGGATGAGGGGGAGTGTCGATGAGCAGTTCTTC
V: TRBV6-1; size: .; J: TRBJ2-6; D: TRBD1; CDR3: CASSEVSGQGVSGANVLTF; DNA: TGTGCCAGCAGTGAGGTATCGGGACAGGGGGTGTCTGGGGCCAACGTCCTGACTTTC
V: TRBV30; size: .; J: TRBJ2-7; D: TRBD1; CDR3: CASQPGTGGALTRSNF; DNA: TGTGCCTCACAGCCCGGGACAGGGGGGGCCCTAACAAGGAGCAACTTC